This record looks at one TCR beta chain sequence and its context. Repertoires were generated with immunoSEQ multiplex PCR, while TCRdb's copy carries only in-frame clones and drops some. Of about 130,000 clones in the sample, about 89% were seen once. These data originate in a study of T cell responses to AZD1222 COVID-19 vaccine. Sequences were derived from peripheral blood, sampled on day 0 of AZD1222 vaccination. This TCR came from an adult in good health.

The CDR3 loop reads CASSLVVQPQHF. The CDR3 DNA reads TGTGCCAGCAGCTTGGTAGTTCAGCCCCAGCATTTT. This chain uses TRBV5-8 with TRBJ1-5; D not resolved. The CDR3 spans 12 residues. Germline values: CDR1 SGHTS, CDR2 YDEGEE. V lost 0 bases, J lost 6 bases, and 4 bases lay in between.